This T cell receptor beta chain was profiled in a study of tumor and adjacent non-tumor tissue in lung cancer. Study findings and constraints: Shorter survival was associated with higher TCR diversity in tumors.

TCRbeta libraries were built with three rounds of nested PCR, modified from ARM-PCR. TCRdb called the multiplex PCR reads again in MiXCR, with one record for every CDR3 protein. The repertoire holds approximately 100,000 distinct CDR3 sequences, with about 63% as singletons. A word on this clonotype: Its antigen is unknown. This is likely a read error, given that the CDR3 carries no conserved phenylalanine or tryptophan at its end.

CDR1 MNHEY and CDR2 SVGAGI come from the germline V gene. V lost 7 bases, J lost 12 bases, and 10 bases stayed unmatched. This CDR3 comprises 14 residues. No cell sorting was done before RNA was extracted from the tissue. The normal lung tissue was taken more than 3 cm from the tumor edge. This receptor was taken from a man aged 55-75 years with non-small cell lung cancer. The gene calls are TRBV6-5 and TRBJ2-1, with 12 nucleotides matching TRBD2. The sequencing input was distant non-tumor lung tissue. The CDR3 sequence: CASMTSGSGDVQFL. Written as DNA, the CDR3 is TGTGCCAGCATGACTAGCGGGAGTGGTGATGTGCAGTTCTTA.